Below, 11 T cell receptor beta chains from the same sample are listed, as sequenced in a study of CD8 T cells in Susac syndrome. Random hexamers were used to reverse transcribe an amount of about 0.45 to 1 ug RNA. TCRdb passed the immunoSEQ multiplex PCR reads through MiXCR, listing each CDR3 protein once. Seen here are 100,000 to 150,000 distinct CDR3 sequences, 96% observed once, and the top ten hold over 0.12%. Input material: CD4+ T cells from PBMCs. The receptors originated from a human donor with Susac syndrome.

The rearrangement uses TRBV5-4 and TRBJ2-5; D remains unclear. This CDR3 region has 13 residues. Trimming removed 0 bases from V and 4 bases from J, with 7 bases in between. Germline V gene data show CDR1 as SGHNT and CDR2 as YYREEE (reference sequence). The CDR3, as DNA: TGTGCCAGCAGCTTGGGGGGATCAGAGACCCAGTACTTC. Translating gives CASSLGGSETQYF.

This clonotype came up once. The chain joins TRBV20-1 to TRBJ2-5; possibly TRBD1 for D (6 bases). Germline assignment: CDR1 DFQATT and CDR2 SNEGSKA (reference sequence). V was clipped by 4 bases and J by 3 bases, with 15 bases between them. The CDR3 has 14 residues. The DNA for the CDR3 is TGCAGTGCTAACCCGGTGTCAGGGGAAGAGACCCAGTACTTC. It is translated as CSANPVSGEETQYF.

The CDR3 region is CAWSVKGGYGYTF. CDR3 in DNA: TGTGCCTGGAGTGTAAAGGGGGGGTATGGCTACACCTTC. The chain has TRBV30 and TRBJ1-2; D possibly corresponds to TRBD1 (6 bases). The germline V gene encodes CDR1 GTSNPN and CDR2 SVGIG (reference sequence). The CDR3 runs to 13 residues. Trimming removed 0 bases at V and 5 bases at J, with 10 bases between.

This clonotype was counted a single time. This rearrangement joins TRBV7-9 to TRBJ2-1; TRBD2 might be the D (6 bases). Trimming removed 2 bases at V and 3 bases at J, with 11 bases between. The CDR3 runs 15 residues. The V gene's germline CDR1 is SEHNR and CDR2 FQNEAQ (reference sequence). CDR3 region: CASSLREAGYNEQFF. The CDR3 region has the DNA TGTGCCAGCAGCTTAAGGGAGGCAGGCTACAATGAGCAGTTCTTC.

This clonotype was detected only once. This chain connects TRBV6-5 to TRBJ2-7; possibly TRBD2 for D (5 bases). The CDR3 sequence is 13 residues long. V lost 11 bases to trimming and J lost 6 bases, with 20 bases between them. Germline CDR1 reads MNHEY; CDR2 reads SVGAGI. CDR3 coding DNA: TGTGCCGGCCCCCGGCGGGTTCCTCCCGAGCAGTACTTC. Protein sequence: CAGPRRVPPEQYF.

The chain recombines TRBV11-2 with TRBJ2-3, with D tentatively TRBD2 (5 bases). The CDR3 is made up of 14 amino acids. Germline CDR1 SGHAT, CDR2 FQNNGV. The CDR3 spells CASRVGVWTDTQYF. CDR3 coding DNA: TGTGCTTCGCGGGTGGGAGTTTGGACAGATACGCAGTATTTT.

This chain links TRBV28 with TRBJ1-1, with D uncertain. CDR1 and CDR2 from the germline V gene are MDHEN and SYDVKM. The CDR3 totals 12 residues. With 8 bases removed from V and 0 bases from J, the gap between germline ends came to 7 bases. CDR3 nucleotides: TGTGCCAGCGGCTTAATGAACACTGAAGCTTTCTTT. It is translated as CASGLMNTEAFF.

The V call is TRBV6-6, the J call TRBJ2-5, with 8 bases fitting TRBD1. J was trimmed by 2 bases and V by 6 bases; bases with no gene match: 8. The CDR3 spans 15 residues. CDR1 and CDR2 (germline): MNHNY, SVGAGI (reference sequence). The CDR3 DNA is TGTGCCAGCAGCCCGACCACAGGGGGGCAAGAGACCCAGTACTTC. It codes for CASSPTTGGQETQYF.

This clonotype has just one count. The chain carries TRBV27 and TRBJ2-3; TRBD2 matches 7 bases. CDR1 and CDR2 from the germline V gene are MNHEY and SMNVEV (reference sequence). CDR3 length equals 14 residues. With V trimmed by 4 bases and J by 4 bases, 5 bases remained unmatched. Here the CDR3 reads CASSSRREADTQYF. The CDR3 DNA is TGTGCCAGCAGTTCGCGCCGGGAGGCAGATACGCAGTATTTT.

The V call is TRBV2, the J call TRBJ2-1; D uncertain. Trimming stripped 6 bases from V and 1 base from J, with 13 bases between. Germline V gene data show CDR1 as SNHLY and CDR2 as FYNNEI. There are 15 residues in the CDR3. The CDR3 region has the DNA TGTGCCAGCAGCGAACAGAGTGGGTCCTACAATGAGCAGTTCTTC. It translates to CASSEQSGSYNEQFF.

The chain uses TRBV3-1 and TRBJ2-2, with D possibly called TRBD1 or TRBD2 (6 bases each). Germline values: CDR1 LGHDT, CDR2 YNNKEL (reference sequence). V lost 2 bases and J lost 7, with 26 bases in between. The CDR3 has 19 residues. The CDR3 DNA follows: TGTGCCAGCAGCCAACTCGCGGGGACATCGGCGGGTGCACACGGGGAGCTGTTTTTT. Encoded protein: CASSQLAGTSAGAHGELFF.